This TCR beta chain was identified in a study of shared clonotypes between healthy human individuals. The study's findings and limits: Naive CD4 clonotypes overlapped across several donors at roughly 5%. Tissue TCR repertoires likely differ from these blood-only repertoires.

In this sample, this clone turned up once. Its antigen is unknown. The study separated CD4+ cells into CD45RA+ naive and CD45RA-negative memory subsets. The CDR3 extends over 15 amino acids. Trimming removed 0 bases from V and 4 bases from J, with 11 bases in between. Per the germline V gene, CDR1 is SGHRS and CDR2 is YFSETQ. The table came from immunoSEQ multiplex PCR; TCRdb's copy has only in-frame clones and leaves some out. The repertoire holds approximately 2,300,000 clones, with roughly 92% as singletons. The rearrangement uses TRBV5-1 and TRBJ1-3; D is ambiguous. The sequencing sample was made of naive CD4+ T cells from PBMCs. Described subset: CD45RA+ positively selected. The sequence was obtained from a man between 18 and 29 years old in good health. Some clones in this sample may be carry-over from other donors' samples. The CDR3 DNA reads as TGCGCCAGCAGCTTGGAAAGCCTGCGGGGAAACACCATATATTTT. Translating it yields CASSLESLRGNTIYF. Drawing the rest from reference TRBV5-1 and TRBJ1-3, the complete variable domain is KAGVTQTPRYLIKTRGQQVTLSCSPISGHRSVSWYQQTPGQGLQFLFEYFSETQRNKGNFPGRFSGRQFSNSRSEMNVSTLELGDSALYLCASSLESLRGNTIYFGEGSWLTVV.